The entry that follows covers one T cell receptor beta chain sequence. TCRdb's table, derived via immunoSEQ multiplex PCR, lists solely in-frame clones and lacks some. The sample holds about 160,000 clones, about four fifths seen once. The CDR3 is 16 amino acids. Unmatched junction bases numbered 1, after V lost 0 bases and J lost 4 bases. Germline lookup yields CDR1 LNHNV and CDR2 YYDKDF (reference sequence). The data are from a study of blood T cell repertoires in COVID-19. Study-wide background: COVID-19 samples, acute and convalescent, were from the United States, Italy and Spain. Sample material is recorded as cDNA or gDNA derived from T cells, B-cell-depleted T cells, or PBMCs.

This receptor was identified in a human donor with acute or convalescent COVID-19. The donor label of this sample is uncertain. This chain uses TRBV15 with TRBJ2-3, with TRBD2 matching 13 bases. Specimen: peripheral blood. In DNA, the CDR3 is TGTGCCACCAGCAGAGAAGGGACTAGCGGGGCAGATACGCAGTATTTT. This sequence encodes CATSREGTSGADTQYF.